This TCR beta chain is drawn from a study of blood T cell repertoires in COVID-19. About the research overall: Material from acute and convalescent COVID-19 was sourced from the United States, Italy and Spain. In each case, the material was cDNA or gDNA derived from T cells, B-cell-depleted T cells, or PBMCs.

Original processing methods: For nucleated cells, counts were estimated from reference gene primer amplification. Clones were sequenced by immunoSEQ multiplex PCR, and TCRdb holds only the in-frame ones, with some missing. V and J calls plus clone size are reproduced from that table; the DNA served to infer D and trimming. The repertoire has some 330,000 clones, roughly 90% of them found once; the top ten carry approximately 1.8%. This CDR3 spans 14 amino acids. The Seattle patients joined while their infection was active and were tracked longitudinally afterward. This clonotype was sampled from a woman aged 30 to 39 with COVID-19, enrolled during active disease. The chain is built from TRBV21-1 and TRBJ1-2; whether TRBD1, the table's D call, matches the DNA was not checked. TRBV21-1 constitutes a pseudogene. Sequences were obtained from peripheral blood. CDR3 sequence reads: CASSPGQNFYGYTF. The CDR3 nucleotides read TGTGCCAGCAGCCCGGGACAGAACTTCTATGGCTACACCTTC.